The entry that follows covers one TCR beta chain sequence. The data belong to a study of blood T cell repertoires in COVID-19. Study background: Some COVID-19 samples were acute and others convalescent; all came from the United States, Italy and Spain. T cells, B-cell-depleted T cells, or PBMCs provided the cDNA or gDNA that served as material.

Under the authors' procedure: Estimated nucleated cell counts came from reference gene primer amplification. Measured with immunoSEQ multiplex PCR; TCRdb has only the in-frame clones, and not every one. That table gives V, J and clone size, and the DNA gave D and trimming. The data show about 80,000 clones, approximately 86% seen once. Sequenced material: peripheral blood. This clonotype originated in an elderly man with active or convalescent COVID-19.

For the CDR3, the DNA is TGTGCCAGCAGCCTCCAACCCGGGTTCAAAGAGACCCAGTACTTC. It codes for CASSLQPGFKETQYF. V usage is TRBV4-2 and J usage is TRBJ2-5; D gene unclear. The CDR3 is made up of 15 amino acids. V lost 4 bases and J 3 bases, leaving 15 bases between the germline ends. Germline assignment: CDR1 LGHNA and CDR2 YNFKEQ.